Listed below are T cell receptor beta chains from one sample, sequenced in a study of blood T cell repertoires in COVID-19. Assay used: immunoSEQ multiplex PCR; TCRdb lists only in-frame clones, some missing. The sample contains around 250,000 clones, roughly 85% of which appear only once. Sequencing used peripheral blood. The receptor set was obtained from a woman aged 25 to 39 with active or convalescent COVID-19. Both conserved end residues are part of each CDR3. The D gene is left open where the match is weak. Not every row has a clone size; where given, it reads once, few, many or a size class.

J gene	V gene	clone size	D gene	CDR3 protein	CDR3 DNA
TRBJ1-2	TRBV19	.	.	CASSSRGDSRLYGYTF	TGTGCCAGTAGTTCCAGGGGCGATAGTCGTCTCTATGGCTACACCTTC
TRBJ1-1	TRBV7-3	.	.	CASSSGRGTEAFF	TGTGCCAGCAGCTCCGGACGGGGGACTGAAGCTTTCTTT
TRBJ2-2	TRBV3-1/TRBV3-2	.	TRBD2	CASSQEGLAGPGELFF	TGTGCCAGCAGCCAAGAGGGGCTAGCGGGGCCCGGGGAGCTGTTTTTT
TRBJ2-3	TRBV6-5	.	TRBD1	CASSYGTGGLPDTQYF	TGTGCCAGCAGTTATGGGACAGGCGGGCTGCCAGATACGCAGTATTTT
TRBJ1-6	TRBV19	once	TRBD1	CASSPGQENSPLHF	TGTGCCAGTAGTCCCGGACAGGAAAATTCACCCCTCCACTTT
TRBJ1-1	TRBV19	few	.	CASSFVVNTEAFF	TGTGCCAGTAGTTTCGTAGTGAACACTGAAGCTTTCTTT
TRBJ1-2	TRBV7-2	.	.	CASRANGYTF	TGTGCCAGCAGGGCAAATGGCTACACCTTC
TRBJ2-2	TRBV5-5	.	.	CASSFVGGNTGELFF	TGTGCCAGCAGCTTCGTCGGGGGAAACACCGGGGAGCTGTTTTTT
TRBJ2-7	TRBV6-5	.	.	CASLRVEGEQYF	TGTGCCAGCCTTAGAGTGGAGGGGGAGCAGTACTTC
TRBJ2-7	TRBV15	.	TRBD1	CATSRVGRDRGPPIRF	TGTGCCACCAGCAGAGTTGGTAGGGACAGGGGCCCTCCCATACGCTTC
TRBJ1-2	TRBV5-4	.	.	CASSPTGSGYTF	TGTGCCAGCAGCCCTACAGGGTCTGGCTACACCTTC
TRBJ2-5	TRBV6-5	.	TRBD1	CASSYLDREETQYF	TGTGCCAGCAGTTACCTCGACAGGGAAGAGACCCAGTACTTC
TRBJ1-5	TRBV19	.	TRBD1	CASSIMASGGGQPQHF	TGTGCCAGTAGTATAATGGCGTCAGGGGGCGGTCAGCCCCAGCATTTT
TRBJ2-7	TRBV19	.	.	CASSIVAGVSSYEQYF	TGTGCCAGTAGTATAGTGGCAGGGGTTAGCTCCTACGAGCAGTACTTC